Described below is a single TCR beta chain sequence and its context. Its cognate antigen is unknown. These data come from a study of cytomegalovirus exposure and HLA in healthy donors. Whole-study context: Early released data comprised tens of millions of unique TCRs from HLA-typed donors. Study-wide results and caveats: An analysis that was carried out later associated some 17,000 TCR beta sequences with HLA alleles at 0.05 false discovery rate.

It was with 60 Vbeta and 13 Jbeta primers that the PCR ran. Using immunoSEQ multiplex PCR, the repertoire was profiled, and TCRdb retains in-frame clones only, with some absent. Found here are 110,000 to 150,000 clones, 60% to 80% of them singletons; the top ten hold about 4%. CDR3 size: 13 residues. The germline CDR1 and CDR2 sequences are GTSNPN and SVGIG (reference sequence). V was shortened by 0 bases and J by 3 bases, with 3 bases between the two germline ends. The rearrangement joins TRBV30 to TRBJ1-6, with D uncertain. Sequenced material: PBMCs. This receptor was obtained from a male donor in good health and CMV-seronegative. Here the CDR3 reads CAWSVGYNSPLHF. DNA of the CDR3: TGTGCCTGGAGTGTCGGCTATAATTCACCCCTCCACTTT.